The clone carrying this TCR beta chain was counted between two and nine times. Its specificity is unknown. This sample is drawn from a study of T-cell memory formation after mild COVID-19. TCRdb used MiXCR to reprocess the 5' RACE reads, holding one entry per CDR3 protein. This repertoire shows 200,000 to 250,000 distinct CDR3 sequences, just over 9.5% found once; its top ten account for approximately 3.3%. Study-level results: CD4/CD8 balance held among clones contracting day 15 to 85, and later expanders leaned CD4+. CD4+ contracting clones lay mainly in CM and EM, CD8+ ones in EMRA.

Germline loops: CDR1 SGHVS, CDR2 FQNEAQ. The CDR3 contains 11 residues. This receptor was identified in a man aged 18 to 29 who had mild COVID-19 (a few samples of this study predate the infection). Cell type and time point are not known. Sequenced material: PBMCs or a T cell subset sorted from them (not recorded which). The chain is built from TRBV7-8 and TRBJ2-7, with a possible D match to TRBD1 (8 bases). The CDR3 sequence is CVSGGQVEQYV. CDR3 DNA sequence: TGTGTCTCGGGGGGACAGGTAGAGCAGTACGTC.